The 9 T cell receptor beta chains below were found in one sample sequenced in a study of Ad26.COV2.S vaccination and SARS-CoV-2 variants (dated by TCRdb to the early 2020s). The meaning of the sample's treatment or condition label: about 20 received Ad26.COV2.S at low or high dose, single or two shots; about five received placebo; per-sample allocation not given. For vaccine and placebo recipients, the sequenced repertoires came from samples collected on day 63 after the first injection. The library relied on the immunoSEQ multiplex PCR assay. Drawn from immuneACCESS, this table holds only the in-frame rearrangements with V and J called that TCRdb kept. Clones are partly lost; checked studies trace under half to an unresolved V gene and leave the rest unexplained. In this sample the table shows about 480,000 clones, around 90% of which occur a single time. The ten top clones hold around 13% of the sample.

The sample in question was peripheral blood, obtained in a trial of Ad26.COV2.S vaccine versus placebo. The receptors come from a person between 18 and 65 years old who received the Ad26.COV2.S COVID-19 vaccine or a placebo.

The V call is TRBV28, the J call TRBJ1-5, with TRBD1 as a possible D gene (6 bases). From germline, CDR1 is MDHEN and CDR2 SYDVKM. Trimming pared 7 bases from V and 5 bases from J, leaving 12 bases between. There are 13 residues in the CDR3. The DNA of the CDR3 is TGTGCCAGCACCTTGGAGGGGGATCAGCCCCAGCATTTT. Its translation is CASTLEGDQPQHF.

This clone appeared many times. V and J are TRBV7-2 and TRBJ1-1; D remains unclear. The CDR3 loop spans 10 amino acids. Looked up from germline, CDR1 is SGHTA and CDR2 is FQGNSA. V was pared by 7 bases and J by 7 bases, with 7 bases between. Written as DNA, the CDR3 is TGTGCCAGCACTTATGGTGAAGCTTTCTTT. Its translation: CASTYGEAFF.

This chain uses TRBV7-9 with TRBJ2-5; TRBD2 matches 8 bases. CDR1 is SEHNR and CDR2 is FQNEAQ in the germline V gene (reference sequence). The ends lost 2 bases at V and 2 bases at J; junction bases unmatched: 4. The CDR3 covers 15 residues. This CDR3 reads CASSLSPGGQETQYF. In nucleotides, the CDR3 is TGTGCCAGCAGCTTATCTCCGGGAGGGCAAGAGACCCAGTACTTC. The complete variable domain, with remaining parts taken from reference TRBV7-9 and TRBJ2-5, reads DTGVSQNPRHKITKRGQNVTFRCDPISEHNRLYWYRQTLGQGPEFLTYFQNEAQLEKSRLLSDRFSAERPKGSFSTLEIQRTEQGDSAMYLCASSLSPGGQETQYFGPGTRLLVL.

This chain uses TRBV19 with TRBJ1-2, with D perhaps matching TRBD1 (6 bases). Trimming stripped 3 bases from V and 1 base from J, with 18 bases between. Germline lookup yields CDR1 LNHDA and CDR2 SQIVND (reference sequence). The CDR3 length is 17 residues. In DNA, the CDR3 is TGTGCCAGTAGTATGCTGGGCAGGGGAGACGGTAACTATGGCTACACCTTC. Translating gives CASSMLGRGDGNYGYTF.

V gene TRBV28 combines with J gene TRBJ2-2, with D possibly TRBD2 on 5 matching bases. This CDR3 is 12 amino acids long. Germline CDR1 is MDHEN and CDR2 is SYDVKM. V lost 8 bases and J lost 6, with 10 bases in between. As DNA, the CDR3 is TGTGCCAGCCGGGAACGGTCCGGGGAGCTGTTTTTT. Translated, it gives CASRERSGELFF.

The chain is built from TRBV21-1 and TRBJ2-7; TRBD1, the D gene given by the table, was not confirmed from the DNA. TRBV21-1 is a listed pseudogene. The length of the CDR3 is 16 residues. This chain's CDR3 is CARLREKGQGPYEQYF. The CDR3 DNA reads TGTGCCAGACTAAGGGAGAAAGGACAGGGGCCCTACGAGCAGTACTTC.

This clone was counted a few times. V usage is TRBV7-8 and J usage is TRBJ1-1; D is uncertain. Germline lookup yields CDR1 SGHVS and CDR2 FQNEAQ. V was pared by 3 bases and J by 1 base, with 6 bases between. The CDR3 length is 13 residues. The CDR3 DNA reads as TGTGCCAGCAGCTTGGCGGAGAACACTGAAGCTTTCTTT. This gives the protein CASSLAENTEAFF.

The gene calls are TRBV9 and TRBJ1-2; D remains ambiguous. V was clipped by 6 bases and J by 2 bases, with 11 bases between them. Germline lookup yields CDR1 SGDLS and CDR2 YYNGEE. The CDR3 is made up of 13 amino acids. In DNA, the CDR3 is TGTGCCAGCACCTCCCACACAAACTATGGCTACACCTTC. Protein product: CASTSHTNYGYTF. Based on the CDR3 plus reference TRBV9 and TRBJ1-2, the full variable domain is DSGVTQTPKHLITATGQRVTLRCSPRSGDLSVYWYQQSLDQGLQFLIQYYNGEERAKGNILERFSAQQFPDLHSELNLSSLELGDSALYFCASTSHTNYGYTFGSGTRLTVV.

This clone was seen only a few times. The gene calls are TRBV5-4 and TRBJ2-3; TRBD1 aligns across 11 bases. The germline gives CDR1 SGHNT, CDR2 YYREEE (reference sequence). The junction had 7 bases not matched to a gene; V was cut back by 3 bases and J by 7 bases. The CDR3 runs to 15 residues. The CDR3 sequence is CASSSPGTGGYTQYF. DNA of the CDR3: TGTGCCAGCAGCTCTCCCGGGACAGGGGGATATACGCAGTATTTT.